These 26 T cell receptor beta chains originate from one sample sequenced in a study of shared T cell receptors in the human thymus. Generated by immunoSEQ multiplex PCR, the TCRdb table keeps only in-frame clones and is missing some. The data contain about 380,000 clones, about 95% of them singletons. The sequencing input was thymocytes. The receptors here all came from a human donor.

The chain joins TRBV9 to TRBJ2-7; 7 bases are shared with TRBD1. V was clipped by 6 bases and J by 3 bases; unmatched bases: 12. Germline V gene data show CDR1 as SGDLS and CDR2 as YYNGEE. The CDR3 runs to 15 residues. The CDR3 spells CASTYKTGLLYEQYF. CDR3 coding DNA: TGTGCCAGCACCTACAAGACAGGGCTCCTCTACGAGCAGTACTTC. Complete variable domain (other parts from reference TRBV9 and TRBJ2-7): DSGVTQTPKHLITATGQRVTLRCSPRSGDLSVYWYQQSLDQGLQFLIQYYNGEERAKGNILERFSAQQFPDLHSELNLSSLELGDSALYFCASTYKTGLLYEQYFGPGTRLTVT.

The chain is built from TRBV6-4 and TRBJ2-5; tentative D call: TRBD1 (6 bases). V was shortened by 2 bases and J by 3 bases, with 10 bases between the two germline ends. Per germline, CDR1 MRHNA and CDR2 SNTAGT. This CDR3 has 14 residues. CDR3 protein: CASSDVGAKETQYF. The CDR3 DNA follows: TGTGCCAGCAGTGACGTGGGGGCCAAAGAGACCCAGTACTTC.

The CDR3 coding sequence is TGTGCCAGCTCACCACCGGGGACAGGGGTCGAGCAGTACTTC. It encodes CASSPPGTGVEQYF. This chain uses TRBV18 with TRBJ2-5; 10 bases line up with TRBD1. Judging by the DNA end, TRBJ2-7 fits better; the J call may be wrong. Germline CDR1 KGHSH, CDR2 LQKENI. This CDR3 region has 14 residues.

The V gene is TRBV9, the J gene TRBJ2-6; D is unresolved. The CDR3 contains 23 residues. Trimming took 2 bases from V and 0 from J, leaving 30 bases between them. Germline CDR1 is SGDLS and CDR2 is YYNGEE. The CDR3 nucleotides are TGTGCCAGCAGCGTCCACTGGAATCGCAAGAGCTTAAGGTCGAGCTCTGGGGCCAACGTCCTGACTTTC. Translation gives CASSVHWNRKSLRSSSGANVLTF.

J is TRBJ2-5 and V is TRBV28, with TRBD1 matching over 10 bases. The V gene end was trimmed by 7 bases and the J gene end by 4 bases; junction bases not matched to a gene: 15. The CDR3 contains 17 residues. The germline V gene has CDR1 MDHEN and CDR2 SYDVKM. CDR3 loop: CASTWVIPGQGIETQYF. Written as DNA, the CDR3 is TGTGCCAGCACTTGGGTGATCCCGGGACAGGGGATAGAGACCCAGTACTTC.

The chain links TRBV6-6 to TRBJ2-7; D not resolved. This CDR3 is built from 14 residues. Germline V CDR1 and CDR2: MNHNY, SVGAGI (reference sequence). V lost 5 bases and J 3 bases, leaving 14 bases between the germline ends. DNA for the CDR3: TGTGCCAGCAGTAGACAAGCCGAGTACTACGAGCAGTACTTC. Protein sequence: CASSRQAEYYEQYF.

The rearrangement links TRBV9 to TRBJ2-5; D gene uncertain. The J call may be incorrect, as the DNA end agrees better with TRBJ2-7. This CDR3 region has 13 residues. Germline assignment: CDR1 SGDLS and CDR2 YYNGEE. DNA for the CDR3: TGTGCCAGCAGCGGGTTGAAGGGCTACGAGCAGTACTTC. It translates to CASSGLKGYEQYF.

The chain combines TRBV19 with TRBJ2-6; D gene unclear. Germline-derived CDR1 and CDR2 are LNHDA and SQIVND (reference sequence). The V end lost 1 base, the J end lost 4 bases, and 8 bases lay between the germline ends. The CDR3 runs to 15 residues. The CDR3 loop is CASSIAGRGANVLTF. The DNA for the CDR3 is TGTGCCAGTAGTATAGCAGGCAGAGGGGCCAACGTCCTGACTTTC.

The chain links TRBV5-6 to TRBJ1-1, with D unresolved. CDR1 is SGHDT, CDR2 YYEEEE, per germline. V was trimmed by 0 bases and J by 0 bases, leaving 6 bases between them. The CDR3 contains 14 residues. CDR3 protein: CASSLDTMNTEAFF. The CDR3 DNA sequence: TGTGCCAGCAGCTTGGACACTATGAACACTGAAGCTTTCTTT.

This sequence joins TRBV28 and TRBJ1-1; D remains unclear. Germline V gene sequence: CDR1 MDHEN, CDR2 SYDVKM. With 5 bases removed from V and 1 base from J, the gap between germline ends came to 14 bases. There are 15 residues in the CDR3. CDR3 region: CASSHLDTSNTEAFF. In nucleotides, the CDR3 is TGTGCCAGCAGTCACCTGGATACCTCGAACACTGAAGCTTTCTTT.

The chain combines TRBV27 with TRBJ2-1, with 12 nucleotides matching TRBD2. Trimming removed 5 bases from V and 3 bases from J; junction bases left unmatched: 11. This CDR3 is built from 18 residues. Per the germline V gene, CDR1 is MNHEY and CDR2 is SMNVEV (reference sequence). The CDR3 DNA follows: TGTGCCAGCAGTGTCTCTAGCGGGAGGGCCAACTACTACAATGAGCAGTTCTTC. Translating it yields CASSVSSGRANYYNEQFF.

This chain connects TRBV7-2 to TRBJ1-2; D possibly corresponds to TRBD1 (6 bases). Germline assignment: CDR1 SGHTA and CDR2 FQGNSA. This CDR3 comprises 15 residues. The V end was cut by 5 bases, the J end by 6 bases, with 19 bases between. Here the CDR3 reads CASSPRFTGRHGYTF. CDR3 in DNA: TGTGCCAGCAGCCCGAGGTTCACAGGGAGGCATGGCTACACCTTC.

This clone was seen a handful of times. J is TRBJ1-5 and V is TRBV27; TRBD1 aligns across 8 bases. Germline-derived CDR1 and CDR2 are MNHEY and SMNVEV (reference sequence). V lost 5 bases, J lost 6 bases, and 21 bases stayed unmatched. The CDR3 has 19 residues. The CDR3 region is CASSPLDWTGNRRGQPQHF. The CDR3 nucleotides are TGTGCCAGCAGTCCCCTGGACTGGACAGGGAATCGAAGGGGTCAGCCCCAGCATTTT.

This sequence joins TRBV28 and TRBJ2-1, with 8 bases lining up with TRBD2. The germline gives CDR1 MDHEN, CDR2 SYDVKM. This CDR3 region has 17 residues. V lost 4 bases to trimming and J lost 3 bases; unmatched junction nucleotides: 11. The CDR3 DNA reads TGTGCCAGCAGTTCCCCATCCGGGAGGGAAAGCTACAATGAGCAGTTCTTC. The encoded protein is CASSSPSGRESYNEQFF. The variable domain in full, completed from reference TRBV28 and TRBJ2-1, reads DVKVTQSSRYLVKRTGEKVFLECVQDMDHENMFWYRQDPGLGLRLIYFSYDVKMKEKGDIPEGYSVSREKKERFSLILESASTNQTSMYLCASSSPSGRESYNEQFFGPGTRLTVL.

This clone has a single count. This sequence joins TRBV7-9 and TRBJ2-7; D remains unclear. The CDR3 spans 18 residues. CDR1 SEHNR and CDR2 FQNEAQ come from the germline V gene (reference sequence). V was clipped by 1 base and J by 0 bases, with 19 bases between them. CDR3 coding DNA: TGTGCCAGCAGCTTAGTAGGCGTGGCGGTAGAGGACTCCTACGAGCAGTACTTC. It codes for CASSLVGVAVEDSYEQYF.

This clone occurred once. The V call is TRBV27, the J call TRBJ2-1; no definite D call. This CDR3 contains 14 residues. Germline loops: CDR1 MNHEY, CDR2 SMNVEV (reference sequence). The V end was cut by 6 bases, the J end by 1 base, with 10 bases between. The CDR3 here is CASRSTDSYNEQFF. In DNA form, the CDR3 reads TGTGCCAGCAGATCAACCGATTCCTACAATGAGCAGTTCTTC.

The CDR3 spells CASSQDKEGEGETQYF. Here the CDR3 DNA reads TGTGCCAGCAGCCAAGATAAGGAAGGGGAAGGAGAGACCCAGTACTTC. This rearrangement joins TRBV14 to TRBJ2-5; D may be TRBD1 (5 bases). CDR1 and CDR2 from the germline V gene are SGHDN and FVKESK. V was pared by 0 bases and J by 4 bases, with 15 bases between. This CDR3 contains 16 residues.

Turning to this clone: Other nucleotide sequences from this sample produce the same CDR3. The chain uses TRBV18 and TRBJ2-3; D unresolved. Looked up from germline, CDR1 is KGHSH and CDR2 is LQKENI. The CDR3 runs 12 residues. Trimming took off 5 bases at V and 3 bases at J, with 6 bases between the two ends. The CDR3 is CASSSRTDTQYF. The CDR3 DNA reads TGTGCCAGCTCATCCAGAACAGATACGCAGTATTTT.

This clone was seen a single time. The chain has TRBV28 and TRBJ2-1; D is uncertain. CDR1 is MDHEN, CDR2 SYDVKM, per germline. The CDR3 consists of 14 residues. Trimming pared 10 bases from V and 9 bases from J, leaving 22 bases between. DNA of the CDR3: TGTGCCATCTCCTCCACCCGGGCGGATACTGAGCAGTTCTTC. It translates to CAISSTRADTEQFF.

The rearrangement links TRBV6-5 to TRBJ2-3; TRBD1 matches at 11 bases. The CDR3 contains 14 residues. The ends lost 10 bases at V and 2 bases at J; junction bases unmatched: 5. Germline V gives CDR1 MNHEY, CDR2 SVGAGI. In nucleotides, the CDR3 is TGTGCCATCGGGACAGGGGGAGTCACAGATACGCAGTATTTT. This codes for CAIGTGGVTDTQYF.

The J gene is TRBJ2-2, the V gene TRBV9, with 10 bases lining up with TRBD2. The CDR3 has 17 amino acids. The germline V gene has CDR1 SGDLS and CDR2 YYNGEE. J was trimmed by 6 bases and V by 2 bases; bases with no gene match: 10. For the CDR3, the DNA is TGTGCCAGCAGCGTCTACCACCCTGGGACTAGCGCCGGGGAGCTGTTTTTT. Translated: CASSVYHPGTSAGELFF. Combining the CDR3 with reference TRBV9 and TRBJ2-2 gives the whole variable domain DSGVTQTPKHLITATGQRVTLRCSPRSGDLSVYWYQQSLDQGLQFLIQYYNGEERAKGNILERFSAQQFPDLHSELNLSSLELGDSALYFCASSVYHPGTSAGELFFGEGSRLTVL.

This sequence joins TRBV11-2 and TRBJ1-2; D remains unclear. V lost 5 bases and J 3 bases, leaving 16 bases between the germline ends. CDR1 and CDR2 from the germline V gene are SGHAT and FQNNGV. This CDR3 has 15 amino acids. The CDR3 DNA is TGTGCCAGCAGCCGCGGGTGGAGGGCGGACTATGGCTACACCTTC. Protein sequence: CASSRGWRADYGYTF.

V usage is TRBV28 and J usage is TRBJ2-7; 9 nucleotides match TRBD1. The CDR3 consists of 18 residues. J was trimmed by 2 bases and V by 2 bases; bases with no gene match: 13. The germline V gene encodes CDR1 MDHEN and CDR2 SYDVKM. CDR3 sequence: CASSLIGRRDRDPYEQYF. CDR3 DNA: TGTGCCAGCAGTTTAATAGGGCGCCGGGACAGGGACCCCTACGAGCAGTACTTC. The full variable domain, completed using reference TRBV28 and TRBJ2-7, is DVKVTQSSRYLVKRTGEKVFLECVQDMDHENMFWYRQDPGLGLRLIYFSYDVKMKEKGDIPEGYSVSREKKERFSLILESASTNQTSMYLCASSLIGRRDRDPYEQYFGPGTRLTVT.

Comment on this clone: The sample carries other DNA sequences with the same CDR3. This chain links TRBV29-1 with TRBJ2-7, with TRBD1 matching 8 bases. CDR1 is SQVTM and CDR2 is ANQGSEA in the germline V gene. V dropped 3 bases and J dropped 5; count of bases not matched to a gene: 3. This CDR3 spans 12 amino acids. The CDR3 is CSVEDRANEQYF. The CDR3 bases are TGCAGCGTTGAGGACAGGGCCAACGAGCAGTACTTC.

This chain joins TRBV4-1 and TRBJ2-3; D gene unclear. Per germline, CDR1 MGHRA and CDR2 YSYEKL. The germline V and J ends were trimmed by 4 bases and 6 bases, with 14 bases remaining between them. The CDR3 contains 14 residues. The CDR3 nucleotides read TGCGCCAGCAGCCCCCCGATCAAGATCGATACGCAGTATTTT. The encoded protein is CASSPPIKIDTQYF.

This sequence joins TRBV5-6 and TRBJ2-7; 11 positions agree with TRBD2. This CDR3 region has 16 residues. Unmatched junction bases numbered 10, after V lost 5 bases and J lost 3 bases. Per germline, CDR1 SGHDT and CDR2 YYEEEE. The CDR3 sequence: CASSSISGRALYEQYF. In DNA, the CDR3 is TGTGCCAGCAGTTCAATTAGCGGGAGGGCCCTCTACGAGCAGTACTTC.